The next 31 T cell receptor beta chains were all read from a single sample in a study of blood T cell repertoires in COVID-19. This table comes from immunoSEQ multiplex PCR, and its TCRdb copy is limited to in-frame clones, with some not included. The table shows about 190,000 clones, with roughly 86% occurring only once. Sequencing used peripheral blood. Receptors were obtained from a woman in her thirties with active or convalescent COVID-19.

This clone occurred once. The chain carries TRBV2 and TRBJ1-6, with 7 bases lining up with TRBD1. Germline V lookup: CDR1 SNHLY, CDR2 FYNNEI. After removal of 6 bases from V and 9 bases from J, the junction contained 11 bases not matched to a gene. The CDR3 totals 15 residues. CDR3 amino acids: CASSDRDAPVSPLHF. For the CDR3, the DNA is TGTGCCAGCAGCGACAGGGACGCTCCGGTTTCACCCCTCCACTTT.

The V call is TRBV15, the J call TRBJ2-2, with D tentatively TRBD2 (6 bases). Trimming took off 2 bases at V and 3 bases at J, with 16 bases between the two ends. Germline loops: CDR1 LNHNV, CDR2 YYDKDF (reference sequence). CDR3 length: 17 residues. CDR3 in amino acids: CATSRLKKWEDTGELFF. The DNA of the CDR3 is TGTGCCACCAGCAGACTCAAGAAGTGGGAGGACACCGGGGAGCTGTTTTTT.

This clone was picked up a small number of times. The chain carries TRBV2 and TRBJ1-1; possible D gene TRBD1, 5 bases. CDR1 and CDR2 (germline): SNHLY, FYNNEI. The CDR3 is made up of 18 amino acids. Trimming stripped 7 bases from V and 0 bases from J, with 24 bases between. The CDR3: CASNKWGGQDIVNTEAFF. DNA for the CDR3: TGTGCCAGCAACAAATGGGGTGGGCAGGACATCGTGAACACTGAAGCTTTCTTT.

The V gene is TRBV5-1, the J gene TRBJ2-1; the D gene is possibly TRBD2 (6 bases). The V and J ends lost 0 bases and 5 bases respectively, with 12 bases between them. The germline CDR1 and CDR2 sequences are SGHRS and YFSETQ. The CDR3 covers 15 residues. CDR3 region: CASSLGSGDNNEQFF. The CDR3 DNA sequence: TGCGCCAGCAGCTTGGGTAGCGGAGATAACAATGAGCAGTTCTTC. Full variable domain (rest looked up from reference TRBV5-1 and TRBJ2-1): KAGVTQTPRYLIKTRGQQVTLSCSPISGHRSVSWYQQTPGQGLQFLFEYFSETQRNKGNFPGRFSGRQFSNSRSEMNVSTLELGDSALYLCASSLGSGDNNEQFFGPGTRLTVL.

This clone has just one count. The rearrangement uses TRBV7-2 and TRBJ2-3; TRBD2 matches at 7 bases. V lost 1 base and J lost 2; bases outside the gene matches: 9. Germline V gene lookup returns CDR1 SGHTA and CDR2 FQGNSA. This CDR3 comprises 17 residues. As DNA, the CDR3 is TGTGCCAGCAGCTTAGTAATAGGGACTACCTTCACAGATACGCAGTATTTT. Translating it yields CASSLVIGTTFTDTQYF. Filled out from reference TRBV7-2 and TRBJ2-3, the complete variable domain reads GAGVSQSPSNKVTEKGKDVELRCDPISGHTALYWYRQSLGQGLEFLIYFQGNSAPDKSGLPSDRFSAERTGGSVSTLTIQRTQQEDSAVYLCASSLVIGTTFTDTQYFGPGTRLTVL.

This clone showed up just once. The V gene is TRBV11-3, the J gene TRBJ1-1, with D maybe TRBD1 (5 bases). Trimming took off 2 bases at V and 7 bases at J, with 5 bases between the two ends. There are 11 residues in the CDR3. Germline-derived CDR1 and CDR2 are SGHNT and YENEEA. The CDR3 DNA sequence: TGTGCCAGCAGCTTAAGGGGTGAAGCTTTCTTT. Its translation is CASSLRGEAFF.

The chain's CDR3 is CASSLEAYMNTEAFF. The CDR3 bases are TGCGCCAGCAGCTTGGAAGCATATATGAACACTGAAGCTTTCTTT. The chain has TRBV5-1 and TRBJ1-1; D is uncertain. Germline V gene data show CDR1 as SGHRS and CDR2 as YFSETQ. Trimming removed 0 bases from V and 0 bases from J, with 9 bases in between. The CDR3 consists of 15 residues.

This clone was detected a few times. The V call is TRBV7-9, the J call TRBJ2-5; maybe TRBD1 (6 bases). With 4 bases removed from V and 3 bases from J, the gap between germline ends came to 12 bases. In germline, CDR1 is SEHNR, CDR2 FQNEAQ (reference sequence). This CDR3 has 14 residues. DNA for the CDR3: TGTGCCAGCAGCTCAATTAGGACAGAAGAGACCCAGTACTTC. Its protein product is CASSSIRTEETQYF. Based on the CDR3 plus reference TRBV7-9 and TRBJ2-5, the full variable domain is DTGVSQNPRHKITKRGQNVTFRCDPISEHNRLYWYRQTLGQGPEFLTYFQNEAQLEKSRLLSDRFSAERPKGSFSTLEIQRTEQGDSAMYLCASSSIRTEETQYFGPGTRLLVL.

The gene calls are TRBV11-3 and TRBJ2-1, with D possibly TRBD1 on 6 matching bases. There are 14 residues in the CDR3. Per the germline V gene, CDR1 is SGHNT and CDR2 is YENEEA. Between the trimmed V and J ends, which lost 4 bases and 7 bases, there was a span of 14 bases. The CDR3 bases are TGTGCCAGCAGCTACGGGACACCGGGGAATGAGCAGTTCTTC. Amino acid sequence: CASSYGTPGNEQFF.

The V gene is TRBV9, the J gene TRBJ1-1; D gene ambiguous. The germline V gene has CDR1 SGDLS and CDR2 YYNGEE. The CDR3 has 12 residues. V was clipped by 4 bases and J by 1 base, with 5 bases between them. In nucleotides, the CDR3 is TGTGCCAGCAGCTTACAGAACACTGAAGCTTTCTTT. It codes for CASSLQNTEAFF. The whole variable domain, filled in from reference TRBV9 and TRBJ1-1, reads DSGVTQTPKHLITATGQRVTLRCSPRSGDLSVYWYQQSLDQGLQFLIQYYNGEERAKGNILERFSAQQFPDLHSELNLSSLELGDSALYFCASSLQNTEAFFGQGTRLTVV.

The chain has TRBV6-1 and TRBJ1-5, with 8 bases fitting TRBD1. Germline V gene data show CDR1 as MNHNS and CDR2 as SASEGT. The V and J ends lost 8 bases and 0 bases, in that order; junction bases with no gene match: 6. This CDR3 is built from 15 residues. CDR3 DNA sequence: TGTGCCAGCGGGGGAACAGGGGGTAGCAATCAGCCCCAGCATTTT. Protein product: CASGGTGGSNQPQHF.

The CDR3 coding sequence is TGTGCCAGCTCTCGTGCGGGGACGGAGACCCAGTACTTC. This gives the protein CASSRAGTETQYF. The genes are TRBV2 and TRBJ2-5; TRBD2 might be the D (6 bases). V lost 8 bases and J 5 bases, leaving 15 bases between the germline ends. There are 13 residues in the CDR3. Germline V lookup: CDR1 SNHLY, CDR2 FYNNEI.

The CDR3: CASSPLAVTYEQYF. The DNA for the CDR3 is TGTGCCAGCAGCCCCCTAGCGGTTACCTACGAGCAGTACTTC. The chain has TRBV7-2 and TRBJ2-7; TRBD2 matches at 7 bases. V was clipped by 5 bases and J by 2 bases; unmatched bases: 6. The CDR3 is 14 residues long. Germline V CDR1 and CDR2: SGHTA, FQGNSA.

The chain joins TRBV5-4 to TRBJ2-7; the D gene is possibly TRBD2 (5 bases). V dropped 2 bases and J dropped 6 bases, with 15 bases sitting between them. CDR1 is SGHNT and CDR2 is YYREEE in the germline V gene (reference sequence). The CDR3 has 14 amino acids. The CDR3 loop is CASSFFPGSTEQYF. The CDR3 region has the DNA TGTGCCAGCAGCTTTTTCCCGGGGTCTACCGAGCAGTACTTC.

The V and J genes are TRBV6-2 or TRBV6-3 and TRBJ2-7; maybe TRBD2 (5 bases). V gave up 6 bases and J gave up 2 bases, with 23 bases separating them. This CDR3 comprises 17 residues. The germline V gene has CDR1 MNHEY and CDR2 SVGEGT. The CDR3 reads CASSEMGSWAPTYEQYF. The CDR3 region has the DNA TGTGCCAGCAGCGAAATGGGGAGCTGGGCTCCAACCTACGAGCAGTACTTC.

This clone was detected only a few times. The gene calls are TRBV7-9 and TRBJ2-7, with D tentatively TRBD2 (5 bases). The germline V gene has CDR1 SEHNR and CDR2 FQNEAQ (reference sequence). The CDR3 spans 16 residues. The germline V and J ends were trimmed by 1 base and 1 base, with 14 bases remaining between them. The CDR3 region is CASSLVGLAESYEQYF. Written as DNA, the CDR3 is TGTGCCAGCAGCTTAGTCGGTCTAGCAGAATCCTACGAGCAGTACTTC. Based on the CDR3 plus reference TRBV7-9 and TRBJ2-7, the full variable domain is DTGVSQNPRHKITKRGQNVTFRCDPISEHNRLYWYRQTLGQGPEFLTYFQNEAQLEKSRLLSDRFSAERPKGSFSTLEIQRTEQGDSAMYLCASSLVGLAESYEQYFGPGTRLTVT.

The rearrangement uses TRBV5-1 and TRBJ2-5; 7 positions agree with TRBD2. Germline CDR1 SGHRS, CDR2 YFSETQ. V was clipped by 2 bases and J by 2 bases; unmatched bases: 9. The CDR3 runs to 16 residues. CDR3 protein: CASSLGTRAGQETQYF. The CDR3 region has the DNA TGCGCCAGCAGCTTAGGAACTAGAGCGGGACAAGAGACCCAGTACTTC.

This clone was found once. The chain combines TRBV6-1 with TRBJ2-7; the match to TRBD2 covers 8 bases. Germline CDR1 MNHNS, CDR2 SASEGT. Germline trimming cut 3 bases from V and 5 bases from J; bases unmatched to any gene: 6. There are 14 residues in the CDR3. The CDR3 loop reads CASSDGAGGHEQYF. As DNA, the CDR3 is TGTGCCAGCAGTGACGGGGCGGGGGGCCACGAGCAGTACTTC.

The chain couples TRBV2 to TRBJ2-1, with TRBD2 matching 9 bases. V was pared by 9 bases and J by 5 bases, with 8 bases of the junction left unmatched. Germline V gene sequence: CDR1 SNHLY, CDR2 FYNNEI. The CDR3 consists of 14 residues. CDR3: CASTAGLANNEQFF. As DNA, the CDR3 is TGTGCCAGTACCGCGGGACTAGCAAACAATGAGCAGTTCTTC. The full variable domain, in which reference TRBV2 and TRBJ2-1 provide the parts outside the CDR3, is EPEVTQTPSHQVTQMGQEVILRCVPISNHLYFYWYRQILGQKVEFLVSFYNNEISEKSEIFDDQFSVERPDGSNFTLKIRSTKLEDSAMYFCASTAGLANNEQFFGPGTRLTVL.

The rearrangement joins TRBV19 to TRBJ1-2; 11 bases align to TRBD1. Germline CDR1 and CDR2: LNHDA and SQIVND (reference sequence). The ends lost 7 bases at V and 0 bases at J; junction bases unmatched: 4. This CDR3 is 15 amino acids long. The CDR3 DNA reads as TGTGCCAGTACGGGACAGGGGGGTCCTAACTATGGCTACACCTTC. Protein: CASTGQGGPNYGYTF. Variable domain in full (rest from reference TRBV19 and TRBJ1-2): DGGITQSPKYLFRKEGQNVTLSCEQNLNHDAMYWYRQDPGQGLRLIYYSQIVNDFQKGDIAEGYSVSREKKESFPLTVTSAQKNPTAFYLCASTGQGGPNYGYTFGSGTRLTVV.

CDR3 region: CSVSPLRSGYTF. The DNA for the CDR3 is TGCAGCGTTTCCCCCCTGCGGAGTGGCTACACCTTC. The rearrangement uses TRBV29-1 and TRBJ1-2; D gene uncertain. Germline assignment: CDR1 SQVTM and CDR2 ANQGSEA. The CDR3 has 12 residues. Trimming took off 5 bases at V and 7 bases at J, with 14 bases between the two ends.

Concerning this clone: The identical CDR3 is also encoded by other nucleotide sequences in the sample. The chain carries TRBV5-1 and TRBJ2-3; tentative D call: TRBD1 (6 bases). Germline V gene data show CDR1 as SGHRS and CDR2 as YFSETQ. Trimming took 4 bases from V and 0 from J, leaving 9 bases between them. The CDR3 runs 14 residues. CDR3 sequence reads: CASSRTESTDTQYF. The CDR3 region has the DNA TGCGCCAGCAGCCGGACAGAGAGCACAGATACGCAGTATTTT.

The rearrangement uses TRBV28 and TRBJ1-2; 12 bases line up with TRBD1. The ends lost 4 bases at V and 4 bases at J; junction bases unmatched: 7. CDR1 is MDHEN, CDR2 SYDVKM, per germline. The CDR3 extends over 16 amino acids. The CDR3 nucleotides read TGTGCCAGCAGTTGGTGGGGACAGGGGGCTAGCTATGGCTACACCTTC. Its translation is CASSWWGQGASYGYTF.

V usage is TRBV3-1 (or the pseudogene TRBV3-2) and J usage is TRBJ1-1; the D is unclear. CDR3 length: 12 amino acids. The germline V and J ends were trimmed by 3 bases and 7 bases, with 9 bases remaining between them. CDR1 is LGHDT and CDR2 is YNNKEL in the germline V gene (reference sequence). CDR3 DNA sequence: TGTGCCAGCAGCCACACAAGATTTGAAGCTTTCTTT. As protein: CASSHTRFEAFF.

The genes are TRBV27 and TRBJ1-6, with D possibly being TRBD1 (5 bases). The CDR3 has 15 amino acids. V was pared by 1 base and J by 6 bases, with 10 bases between. Germline-derived CDR1 and CDR2 are MNHEY and SMNVEV (reference sequence). The CDR3 sequence: CASSLFQGLNSPLHF. The CDR3 bases are TGTGCCAGCAGTTTATTTCAGGGCCTTAATTCACCCCTCCACTTT.

The chain is built from TRBV11-3 and TRBJ2-1, with D perhaps TRBD2 (6 bases). The V end lost 6 bases, the J end lost 9 bases, and 18 bases lay between the germline ends. CDR3 length equals 14 residues. Germline CDR1 and CDR2: SGHNT and YENEEA. CDR3: CASSHSGTQSEQFF. The CDR3 DNA is TGTGCCAGCAGTCACTCCGGGACTCAGAGTGAGCAGTTCTTC.

The chain couples TRBV28 to TRBJ1-6; D is perhaps TRBD1 (5 bases). The germline CDR1 and CDR2 sequences are MDHEN and SYDVKM. V was pared by 6 bases and J by 3 bases, with 21 bases between. The CDR3 is made up of 18 amino acids. The CDR3: CASRPRTWEVLYNSPLHF. The CDR3 DNA reads as TGTGCCAGCAGACCCAGGACATGGGAGGTACTCTATAATTCACCCCTCCACTTT.

The chain carries TRBV29-1 and TRBJ1-2; D not resolved. The CDR3 is made up of 10 amino acids. Germline CDR1 and CDR2: SQVTM and ANQGSEA. V lost 6 bases and J 6 bases, leaving 8 bases between the germline ends. CDR3 DNA sequence: TGCAGCGTAACAGCGGATGGCTACACCTTC. Amino acids: CSVTADGYTF.

This rearrangement joins TRBV3-1 (or the pseudogene TRBV3-2) to TRBJ1-5; tentatively, D is TRBD1 (5 bases). Trimming shortened V by 4 bases and J by 3 bases, and 10 bases separated the two germline ends. The length of the CDR3 is 14 residues. CDR1 and CDR2 from the germline V gene are LGHDT and YNNKEL (reference sequence). The CDR3 region is CASSPRGDNQPQHF. The CDR3, as DNA: TGTGCCAGCAGCCCCCGGGGGGACAATCAGCCCCAGCATTTT.

V and J are TRBV9 and TRBJ2-5; 11 nucleotides match TRBD2. Unmatched junction bases numbered 4, after V lost 3 bases and J lost 0 bases. This CDR3 is built from 16 residues. The germline CDR1 and CDR2 sequences are SGDLS and YYNGEE. The CDR3 loop reads CASSERLAGYQETQYF. The CDR3 nucleotides are TGTGCCAGCAGCGAGCGACTAGCGGGGTACCAAGAGACCCAGTACTTC. Combining the CDR3 with reference TRBV9 and TRBJ2-5 gives the whole variable domain DSGVTQTPKHLITATGQRVTLRCSPRSGDLSVYWYQQSLDQGLQFLIQYYNGEERAKGNILERFSAQQFPDLHSELNLSSLELGDSALYFCASSERLAGYQETQYFGPGTRLLVL.

J is TRBJ2-2 and V is TRBV4-1, with D tentatively TRBD1 (6 bases). This CDR3 is 15 amino acids long. Trimming removed 3 bases at V and 0 bases at J, with 8 bases between. CDR1 is MGHRA and CDR2 is YSYEKL in the germline V gene. CDR3 DNA sequence: TGCGCCAGCAGCCAGACAGGCGCGAACACCGGGGAGCTGTTTTTT. It encodes CASSQTGANTGELFF.